The clone carrying this T cell receptor (beta chain) was counted between two and nine times. Its antigen is still unknown. Trimming removed 6 bases from V and 6 bases from J; junction bases left unmatched: 6. The CDR3 spans 14 residues. Germline V gives CDR1 MNHEY, CDR2 SMNVEV (reference sequence). The sample is drawn from a study of T cells in Graves' hyperthyroidism and ophthalmopathy. Study-wide context: Staff took peripheral blood when the initial diagnosis was made, before any treatment began.

Study observations and caveats: Blood also carried most thyroid clonotypes expanded above 0.001.

Amplification of TCR beta CDR3 regions used RNA as the template. During a first-round RT-PCR of the TCR CDR3, the HTBI primer set was used. Each CDR3 protein gets one entry after TCRdb re-called the multiplex PCR reads with MiXCR. The profile shows roughly 740,000 distinct CDR3 sequences, 15% to 20% of them singletons. The rearrangement links TRBV27 to TRBJ1-5; 9 bases line up with TRBD1. The TCR was taken from a man between 18 and 29 years old with Graves' hyperthyroidism. The material sequenced was blood. For the CDR3, the DNA is TGTGCCAGCAGGGACAGGGGAAGTAGTCAGCCCCAGCATTTT. Amino acids: CASRDRGSSQPQHF.